One and the same sample provided the 4 T cell receptor beta chains below, sequenced in a study of shared clonotypes between healthy human individuals. Assay: immunoSEQ multiplex PCR; the TCRdb copy retains only in-frame clones and omits some. The profile shows hundreds of thousands of clones, over 65% of them singletons. Sequenced: memory CD4+ T cells sorted from blood. Subset given: CD45RA-negative fraction. These receptors were taken from a woman in her thirties in good health.

V usage is TRBV29-1 and J usage is TRBJ2-7, with 9 bases identical to TRBD1. Germline trimming cut 5 bases from V and 1 base from J; bases unmatched to any gene: 9. The CDR3 extends over 15 amino acids. Looked up from germline, CDR1 is SQVTM and CDR2 is ANQGSEA. The CDR3 nucleotides are TGCAGCGTTAAAACCGGGACAGGGAGTTCCTACGAGCAGTACTTC. The encoded protein is CSVKTGTGSSYEQYF.

This chain uses TRBV5-4 with TRBJ2-7; TRBD1 matches at 8 bases. CDR1 and CDR2 (germline): SGHNT, YYREEE (reference sequence). The CDR3 has 14 residues. After removal of 2 bases from V and 3 bases from J, the junction contained 4 bases not matched to a gene. CDR3 in amino acids: CASSFGQGYYEQYF. CDR3 DNA: TGTGCCAGCAGCTTTGGACAGGGATACTACGAGCAGTACTTC.

This clone was observed a single time. This chain joins TRBV5-6 and TRBJ1-2; 7 bases are shared with TRBD1. Germline CDR1 SGHDT, CDR2 YYEEEE. The CDR3 is made up of 12 amino acids. V lost 4 bases, J lost 7 bases, and 4 bases stayed unmatched. CDR3 protein: CASSRDSGGYTF. The CDR3, as DNA: TGTGCCAGCAGCCGGGACAGTGGTGGCTACACCTTC.

This rearrangement joins TRBV29-1 to TRBJ2-1; 7 bases fit TRBD2. Trimming removed 7 bases from V and 8 bases from J; junction bases left unmatched: 8. CDR3 length: 12 residues. Germline assignment: CDR1 SQVTM and CDR2 ANQGSEA. The CDR3 nucleotides are TGCAGCGAAGGACTAGATTACGATGAGCAGTTCTTC. This codes for CSEGLDYDEQFF.